The 27 T cell receptor beta chains given below trace back to one sample, sequenced in a study of T cell responses to AZD1222 COVID-19 vaccine. Profiling relied on immunoSEQ multiplex PCR, and the TCRdb table lists in-frame clones only, not all of them. The table lists 140,000 to 150,000 clones, roughly 90% of them singletons. Sequencing was performed on peripheral blood, taken on day 0 of AZD1222 vaccination. The receptors were sampled from an adult in good health.

V is TRBV27 and J is TRBJ1-2; 10 bases are a match to TRBD1. Germline V lookup: CDR1 MNHEY, CDR2 SMNVEV (reference sequence). This CDR3 contains 15 residues. Trimming at V came to 3 bases and at J to 8 bases, leaving 9 bases not matched to a gene. Written as DNA, the CDR3 is TGTGCCAGCAGTTTTCAATATGGGACAGGGGAAGGCTACACCTTC. Residues: CASSFQYGTGEGYTF.

The chain joins TRBV5-4 to TRBJ1-6; no clear D. Trimming removed 6 bases at V and 9 bases at J, with 4 bases between. Germline assignment: CDR1 SGHNT and CDR2 YYREEE (reference sequence). This CDR3 has 10 residues. The CDR3 is CASIVSPLHF. The CDR3 DNA sequence: TGTGCCAGCATAGTTTCACCCCTCCACTTT.

This sequence joins TRBV5-1 and TRBJ2-5; 11 nucleotides match TRBD2. The CDR3 spans 16 residues. CDR1 SGHRS and CDR2 YFSETQ come from the germline V gene. Trimming cost V 4 bases and J 1 base; bases outside gene matches: 6. CDR3 residues: CASSLTGTSGQETQYF. The CDR3 DNA reads TGCGCCAGCAGCCTAACCGGGACTAGCGGCCAAGAGACCCAGTACTTC.

V gene TRBV14 combines with J gene TRBJ2-2; D not certain. This CDR3 spans 13 amino acids. Trimming took 7 bases from V and 3 from J, leaving 9 bases between them. Germline V CDR1 and CDR2: SGHDN, FVKESK. Here the CDR3 DNA reads TGTGCCAGCACCCGAGCCGACACCGGGGAGCTGTTTTTT. It translates to CASTRADTGELFF.

This clone came up once. This rearrangement joins TRBV6-5 to TRBJ1-1; maybe TRBD1 (5 bases). The CDR3 length is 14 residues. Germline CDR1 is MNHEY and CDR2 is SVGAGI. Trimming took off 0 bases at V and 4 bases at J, with 9 bases between the two ends. The CDR3 protein is CASSYSIGGTEAFF. The DNA of the CDR3 is TGTGCCAGCAGTTACTCGATCGGGGGCACTGAAGCTTTCTTT.

The V and J genes are TRBV12-5 and TRBJ1-3; D is uncertain. Trimming cost V 3 bases and J 0 bases, with 6 bases left between them. The CDR3 loop spans 14 amino acids. Germline loops: CDR1 LGHNT, CDR2 FRNRAP. CDR3 nucleotides: TGTGCTAGTGGTTTTACAGACTCTGGAAACACCATATATTTT. It is translated as CASGFTDSGNTIYF.

On this clone itself: Different DNA sequences within this sample yield the same CDR3. The rearrangement links TRBV5-1 to TRBJ1-1, with D unresolved. V lost 0 bases, J lost 1 base, and 7 bases lay in between. Germline V CDR1 and CDR2: SGHRS, YFSETQ. This CDR3 has 14 amino acids. CDR3 in DNA: TGCGCCAGCAGCTTGGGACCCCAGAACACTGAAGCTTTCTTT. Its translation: CASSLGPQNTEAFF.

The chain uses TRBV27 and TRBJ2-2; tentative D call: TRBD1 (5 bases). The CDR3 spans 15 residues. With 6 bases removed from V and 1 base from J, the gap between germline ends came to 12 bases. CDR1 is MNHEY, CDR2 SMNVEV, per germline (reference sequence). CDR3 sequence reads: CASRQMQGNTGELFF. CDR3 bases: TGTGCCAGCAGGCAAATGCAGGGGAACACCGGGGAGCTGTTTTTT.

This chain uses TRBV6-5 with TRBJ1-2; D is undetermined. Per germline, CDR1 MNHEY and CDR2 SVGAGI. Deletions cut 2 bases from V and 2 bases from J, with 12 bases between. This CDR3 comprises 15 residues. The CDR3 nucleotides are TGTGCCAGCAGTTACGTGAGCCCAGCGAACTATGGCTACACCTTC. Protein product: CASSYVSPANYGYTF.

This chain connects TRBV5-4 to TRBJ2-7; possible D gene TRBD2, 6 bases. This CDR3 comprises 13 residues. Trimming pared 3 bases from V and 7 bases from J, leaving 14 bases between. Germline V CDR1 and CDR2: SGHNT, YYREEE (reference sequence). CDR3 DNA sequence: TGTGCCAGCAGCTGGGGGGACGGGCGGGAGCAGTACTTC. Translation: CASSWGDGREQYF.

This chain joins TRBV28 and TRBJ1-2, with a possible D match to TRBD1 (5 bases). Trimming took 2 bases from V and 0 from J, leaving 13 bases between them. CDR3 size: 16 residues. Germline values: CDR1 MDHEN, CDR2 SYDVKM. The CDR3 bases are TGTGCCAGCAGTTTAAGAACAGGACGCACTAACTATGGCTACACCTTC. As protein: CASSLRTGRTNYGYTF.

This clone came up a few times. V gene TRBV6-6 combines with J gene TRBJ2-7; a weak D match, TRBD2 (5 bases). This CDR3 has 16 amino acids. Germline V gene sequence: CDR1 MNHNY, CDR2 SVGAGI (reference sequence). V was cut by 6 bases and J by 4 bases, with 22 bases left in between. The CDR3 coding sequence is TGTGCCAGCAGCCCAAAGGAGAGGAGGCCGCCATACGAGCAGTACTTC. Translation: CASSPKERRPPYEQYF.

The V and J genes are TRBV20-1 and TRBJ2-7; 7 bases match TRBD2. The CDR3 length is 15 residues. Germline trimming cut 3 bases from V and 5 bases from J; bases unmatched to any gene: 13. CDR1 and CDR2 from the germline V gene are DFQATT and SNEGSKA (reference sequence). This CDR3 reads CSASLRGGSSNEQYF. The CDR3 DNA follows: TGCAGTGCTAGTCTTAGGGGCGGGAGTAGCAACGAGCAGTACTTC.

The V gene is TRBV19, the J gene TRBJ1-6; no firm D call. With 6 bases removed from V and 6 bases from J, the gap between germline ends came to 6 bases. This CDR3 spans 12 amino acids. Germline CDR1 is LNHDA and CDR2 is SQIVND (reference sequence). The CDR3 bases are TGTGCCAGTAGAATAAGTAATTCACCCCTCCACTTT. This translates into CASRISNSPLHF.

The chain employs TRBV5-1 and TRBJ2-7; 8 nucleotides align to TRBD2. The CDR3 has 18 amino acids. CDR1 is SGHRS and CDR2 is YFSETQ in the germline V gene. V shed 2 bases, J shed 6 bases, and the junction held 19 bases outside the gene matches. CDR3 loop: CASSFGPPFSGLAFEQYF. The CDR3 nucleotides are TGCGCCAGCAGCTTTGGACCGCCTTTCTCAGGACTAGCCTTCGAGCAGTACTTC.

The J gene is TRBJ2-3, the V gene TRBV27; 10 bases match TRBD2. CDR1 is MNHEY and CDR2 is SMNVEV in the germline V gene (reference sequence). Germline trimming cut 2 bases from V and 6 bases from J; bases unmatched to any gene: 2. This CDR3 comprises 14 residues. The chain's CDR3 is CASSLTSGKDTQYF. DNA of the CDR3: TGTGCCAGCAGTTTAACTAGCGGGAAGGATACGCAGTATTTT.

The V call is TRBV6-4, the J call TRBJ2-2, with a weak D call TRBD2 (6 bases). Trimming cost V 6 bases and J 6 bases, with 32 bases left between them. The germline V gene encodes CDR1 MRHNA and CDR2 SNTAGT. The CDR3 sequence is 20 residues long. This CDR3 is CASSNRLTMTRANLSGELFF. The CDR3 DNA is TGTGCCAGCAGCAATCGACTCACCATGACTAGGGCGAATTTATCCGGGGAGCTGTTTTTT.

The CDR3 DNA follows: TGTGCCAGCACTGGCAGCGGGTACGAGCAGTACTTC. Its protein product is CASTGSGYEQYF. V and J are TRBV27 and TRBJ2-7, with D tentatively TRBD2 (6 bases). The germline gives CDR1 MNHEY, CDR2 SMNVEV (reference sequence). V was trimmed by 7 bases and J by 4 bases, leaving 11 bases between them. This CDR3 has 12 residues.

The chain joins TRBV10-2 to TRBJ1-2, with D tentatively TRBD1 (6 bases). The germline V gene has CDR1 WSHSY and CDR2 SAAADI. The V and J ends lost 3 bases and 4 bases respectively, with 12 bases between them. The CDR3 has 14 amino acids. The CDR3 DNA is TGCGCCAGCAGTGAAAACGGCAGGGGCTATGGCTACACCTTC. Amino acid sequence: CASSENGRGYGYTF.

CDR3 amino acids: CASSEYKRAEICPQHF. The CDR3 DNA is TGTGCCAGCAGTGAATATAAAAGGGCGGAAATATGTCCCCAGCATTTT. The chain uses TRBV25-1 and TRBJ1-5; no reliable D call. Germline CDR1 MGHDK, CDR2 SYGVNS. CDR3 length: 16 amino acids. Trimming pared 0 bases from V and 10 bases from J, leaving 19 bases between.

The genes are TRBV6-5 and TRBJ2-7; the D gene could be TRBD1 or TRBD2 (5 bases each). Germline V gene sequence: CDR1 MNHEY, CDR2 SVGAGI. This CDR3 is built from 15 residues. V was trimmed by 0 bases and J by 2 bases, leaving 11 bases between them. CDR3 protein: CASSYSGTPPYEQYF. Written as DNA, the CDR3 is TGTGCCAGCAGTTACTCAGGGACCCCACCCTACGAGCAGTACTTC.

V gene TRBV27 combines with J gene TRBJ2-7; the match to TRBD1 covers 7 bases. CDR3 length equals 16 residues. Per germline, CDR1 MNHEY and CDR2 SMNVEV (reference sequence). J gave up 3 bases and V 4 bases, and 12 bases lay outside the gene matches. Here the CDR3 reads CASSYTGVAGFYEQYF. CDR3 bases: TGTGCCAGCAGTTACACAGGGGTTGCTGGGTTCTACGAGCAGTACTTC.

In this sample, this clone turned up once. The genes are TRBV10-3 and TRBJ1-3, with 7 bases fitting TRBD1. This CDR3 has 19 residues. Germline lookup yields CDR1 ENHRY and CDR2 SYGVKD. The junction had 18 bases not matched to a gene; V was cut back by 2 bases and J by 5 bases. Here the CDR3 DNA reads TGTGCCATCAGTGAGGATAACCCTGGTGTAGGGGGCTATAGAAACACCATATATTTT. Translated, it gives CAISEDNPGVGGYRNTIYF.

CDR3 nucleotides: TGTGCCAGCAGCTTACCGGGAAGGTCTGGAAACACCATATATTTT. Translation: CASSLPGRSGNTIYF. The chain couples TRBV11-2 to TRBJ1-3; D unresolved. The V end was cut by 2 bases, the J end by 1 base, with 9 bases between. CDR3 size: 15 residues. CDR1 and CDR2 (germline): SGHAT, FQNNGV.

J is TRBJ1-3 and V is TRBV9, with 8 bases matching TRBD1. J was trimmed by 4 bases and V by 3 bases; bases with no gene match: 6. Per germline, CDR1 SGDLS and CDR2 YYNGEE. The CDR3 is 15 residues long. The CDR3 reads CASSAQGAQGNTIYF. In DNA, the CDR3 is TGTGCCAGCAGCGCGCAGGGGGCGCAAGGAAACACCATATATTTT.

The genes are TRBV28 and TRBJ1-1; D call uncertain. The germline gives CDR1 MDHEN, CDR2 SYDVKM. The V end was cut by 7 bases, the J end by 5 bases, with 14 bases between. The CDR3 spans 13 residues. CDR3 sequence reads: CASKGMAWTEAFF. The CDR3 coding sequence is TGTGCCAGCAAAGGAATGGCGTGGACTGAAGCTTTCTTT.

V usage is TRBV7-2 and J usage is TRBJ1-2; 7 nucleotides align to TRBD1. V shed 1 base and J 10 bases; nucleotides not matched to a gene: 9. This CDR3 spans 14 amino acids. CDR1 is SGHTA, CDR2 FQGNSA, per germline. CDR3 in DNA: TGTGCCAGCAGCTTAGGTGGAGGGGGCGTAGACTACACCTTC. Translation: CASSLGGGGVDYTF.